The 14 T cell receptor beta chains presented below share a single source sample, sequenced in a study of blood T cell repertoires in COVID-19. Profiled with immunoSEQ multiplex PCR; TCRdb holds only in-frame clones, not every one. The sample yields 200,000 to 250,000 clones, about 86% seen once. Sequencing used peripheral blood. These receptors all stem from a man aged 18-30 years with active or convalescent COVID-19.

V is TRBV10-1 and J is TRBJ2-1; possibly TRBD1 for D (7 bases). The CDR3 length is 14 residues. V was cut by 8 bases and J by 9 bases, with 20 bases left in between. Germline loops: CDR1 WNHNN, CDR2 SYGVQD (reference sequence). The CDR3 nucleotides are TGCGCCAGCCGGATAGGGGGCTTGGGAGGTGAGCAGTTCTTC. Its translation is CASRIGGLGGEQFF.

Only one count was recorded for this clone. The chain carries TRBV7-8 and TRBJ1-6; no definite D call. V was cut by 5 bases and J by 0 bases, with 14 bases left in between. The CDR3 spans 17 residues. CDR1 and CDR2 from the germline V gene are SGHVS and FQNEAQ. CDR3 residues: CASSLVGLSSYNSPLHF. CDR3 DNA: TGTGCCAGCAGCCTAGTTGGGCTGAGCTCCTATAATTCACCCCTCCACTTT.

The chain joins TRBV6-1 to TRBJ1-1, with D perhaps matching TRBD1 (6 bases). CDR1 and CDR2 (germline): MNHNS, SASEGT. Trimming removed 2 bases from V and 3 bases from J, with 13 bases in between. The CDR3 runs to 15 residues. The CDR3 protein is CASSELAGVDTEAFF. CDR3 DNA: TGTGCCAGCAGTGAATTGGCAGGGGTAGACACTGAAGCTTTCTTT.

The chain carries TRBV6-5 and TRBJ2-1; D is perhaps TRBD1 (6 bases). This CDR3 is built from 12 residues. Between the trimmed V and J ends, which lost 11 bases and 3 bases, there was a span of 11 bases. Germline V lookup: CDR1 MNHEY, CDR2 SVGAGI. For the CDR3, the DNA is TGTGCCGGTACGGACAGCTACAATGAGCAGTTCTTC. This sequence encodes CAGTDSYNEQFF.

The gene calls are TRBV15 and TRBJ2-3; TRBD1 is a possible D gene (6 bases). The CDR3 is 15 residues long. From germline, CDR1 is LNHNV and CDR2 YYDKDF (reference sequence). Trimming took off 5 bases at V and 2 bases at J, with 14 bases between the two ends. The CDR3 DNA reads TGTGCCACCAGCTTATACAGGGAAACCACAGATACGCAGTATTTT. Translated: CATSLYRETTDTQYF.

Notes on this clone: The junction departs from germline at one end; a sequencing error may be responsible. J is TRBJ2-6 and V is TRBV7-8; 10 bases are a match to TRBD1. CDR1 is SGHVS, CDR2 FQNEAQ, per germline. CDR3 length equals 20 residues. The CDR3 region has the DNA TGTGCCAGCAGCCTTCGCTCGACAGGGGGCAAGGTGACTGGGGCCAACGTCCCGACTTTC. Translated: CASSLRSTGGKVTGANVPTF.

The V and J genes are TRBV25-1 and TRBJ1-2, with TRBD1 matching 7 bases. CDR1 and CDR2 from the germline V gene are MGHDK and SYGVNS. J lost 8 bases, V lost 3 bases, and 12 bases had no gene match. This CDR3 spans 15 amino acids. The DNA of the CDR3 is TGTGCCAGCAGTGATAGGGGACGACAGGGTTTCGGCTACACCTTC. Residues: CASSDRGRQGFGYTF.

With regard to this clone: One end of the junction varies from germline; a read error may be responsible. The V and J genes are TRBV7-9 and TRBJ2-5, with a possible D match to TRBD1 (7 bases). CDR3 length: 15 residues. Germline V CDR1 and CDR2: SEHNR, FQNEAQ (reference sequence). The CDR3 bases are TGTGCCAGCAGGTTAGGAGGAGGGGGCGCAGAGACCCAGTACTTC. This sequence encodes CASRLGGGGAETQYF.

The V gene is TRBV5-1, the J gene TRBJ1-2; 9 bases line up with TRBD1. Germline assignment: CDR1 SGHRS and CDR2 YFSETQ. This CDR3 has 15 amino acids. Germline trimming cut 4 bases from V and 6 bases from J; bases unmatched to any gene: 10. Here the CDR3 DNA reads TGCGCCAGCAGCGCCGGGACAGGGAGGAGGGATGGCTACACCTTC. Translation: CASSAGTGRRDGYTF.

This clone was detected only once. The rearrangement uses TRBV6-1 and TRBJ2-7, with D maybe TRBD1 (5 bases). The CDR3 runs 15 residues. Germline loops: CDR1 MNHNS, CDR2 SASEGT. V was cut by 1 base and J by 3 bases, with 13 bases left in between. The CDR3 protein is CASSEEGSGYYEQYF. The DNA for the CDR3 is TGTGCCAGCAGTGAAGAGGGCTCAGGGTACTACGAGCAGTACTTC.

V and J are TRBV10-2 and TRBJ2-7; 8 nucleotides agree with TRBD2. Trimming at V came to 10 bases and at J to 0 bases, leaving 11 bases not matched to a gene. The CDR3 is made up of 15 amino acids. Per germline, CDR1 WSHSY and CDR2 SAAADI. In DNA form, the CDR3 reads TGCGCCACCCTTCTAAGGACTAGCCACTCCTACGAGCAGTACTTC. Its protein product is CATLLRTSHSYEQYF.

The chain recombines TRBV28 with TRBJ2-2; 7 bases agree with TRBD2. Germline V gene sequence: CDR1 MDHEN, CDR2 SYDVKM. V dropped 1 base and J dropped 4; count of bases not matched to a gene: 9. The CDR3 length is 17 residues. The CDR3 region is CASSLLSAGVGTGELFF. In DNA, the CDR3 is TGTGCCAGCAGTTTATTGTCGGCGGGAGTGGGCACCGGGGAGCTGTTTTTT. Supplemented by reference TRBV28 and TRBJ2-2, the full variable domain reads DVKVTQSSRYLVKRTGEKVFLECVQDMDHENMFWYRQDPGLGLRLIYFSYDVKMKEKGDIPEGYSVSREKKERFSLILESASTNQTSMYLCASSLLSAGVGTGELFFGEGSRLTVL.

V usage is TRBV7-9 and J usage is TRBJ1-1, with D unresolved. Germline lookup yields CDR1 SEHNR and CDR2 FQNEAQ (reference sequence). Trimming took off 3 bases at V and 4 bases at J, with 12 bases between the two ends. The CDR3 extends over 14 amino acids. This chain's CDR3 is CASSFIQVGTEAFF. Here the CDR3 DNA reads TGTGCCAGCAGCTTCATTCAGGTTGGCACTGAAGCTTTCTTT.

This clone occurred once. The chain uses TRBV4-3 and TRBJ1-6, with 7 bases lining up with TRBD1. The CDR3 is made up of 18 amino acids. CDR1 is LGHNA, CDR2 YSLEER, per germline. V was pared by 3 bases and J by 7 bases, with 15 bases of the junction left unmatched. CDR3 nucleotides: TGCGCCAGCAGCCAGACCGCCATGGGGACAGTCGGAAATTCACCCCTCCACTTT. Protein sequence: CASSQTAMGTVGNSPLHF.